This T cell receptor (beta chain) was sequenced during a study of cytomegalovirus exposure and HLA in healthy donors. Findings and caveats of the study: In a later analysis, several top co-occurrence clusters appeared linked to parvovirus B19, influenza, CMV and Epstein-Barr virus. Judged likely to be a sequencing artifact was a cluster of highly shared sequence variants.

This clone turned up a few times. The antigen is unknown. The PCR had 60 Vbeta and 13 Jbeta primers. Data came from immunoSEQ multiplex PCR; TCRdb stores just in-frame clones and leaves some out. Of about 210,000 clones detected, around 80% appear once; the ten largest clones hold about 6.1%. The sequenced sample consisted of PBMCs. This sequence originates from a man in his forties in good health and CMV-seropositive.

The CDR3 nucleotides are TGTGCCAGCAGCTCAGTTTTTCTTCAAGAGACCCAGTACTTC. Translating gives CASSSVFLQETQYF. The V gene is TRBV6-5, the J gene TRBJ2-5; D gene ambiguous. V lost 6 bases to trimming and J lost 2 bases, with 13 bases between them. The CDR3 sequence is 14 residues long. Germline assignment: CDR1 MNHEY and CDR2 SVGAGI.